This record concerns one T cell receptor beta chain sequence. The antigen is undetermined. V lost 3 bases, J lost 4 bases, and 16 bases lay in between. The CDR3 length is 15 residues. Germline V lookup: CDR1 SGHTA, CDR2 FQGTGA. The sample is drawn from a study of shared clonotypes between healthy human individuals. Overall study context: Those who served as donors were a couple of women and a few men between the ages of 18 and 49. Study-level points and caveats: Generation probabilities were higher for clonotypes shared across all four sorted-subset donors than for unshared ones. Donor clonotype sharing was expected to depend on sequencing depth.

Profiling relied on immunoSEQ multiplex PCR, and the TCRdb table lists in-frame clones only, not all of them. This repertoire shows about 2.3 million clones, about 90% found once; its top ten account for roughly 0.34%. The source of this sequence is a man between 18 and 35 years old in good health. Some clones in this sample may be carry-over from other donors' samples. The sequenced sample was naive CD4+ T cells from PBMCs. As to subset: CD45RA+ positively selected. This sequence joins TRBV7-3 and TRBJ2-7; the D is unclear. The CDR3 sequence is CASSLILGPFYEQYF. The CDR3 DNA is TGTGCCAGCAGCTTGATACTCGGGCCTTTTTACGAGCAGTACTTC.